The TCR beta chain under discussion was sequenced for a study of cytomegalovirus exposure and HLA in healthy donors. General observations from the study: The study labeled more than 150 TCR beta chains cytomegalovirus-associated. High sensitivity and specificity were reportedly achieved when the classifier diagnosed cytomegalovirus status. Rarity marked most TCR sequences, yet some public TCRs occurred in many donors.

The V gene lost 5 bases and the J gene lost 4 bases, with 11 bases spanning the gap. The CDR3 consists of 13 residues. Germline lookup yields CDR1 ENHRY and CDR2 SYGVKD. This clone has only one observation. Its antigen is currently unknown. PCR involved 60 Vbeta and 13 Jbeta primers. TCRdb's copy holds only in-frame clones and misses some; the assay was immunoSEQ multiplex PCR. The table has over 100,000 clones, approximately 80% seen once. The specimen was PBMCs. This clonotype was sampled from a male donor in good health and CMV-seropositive. The chain combines TRBV10-3 with TRBJ1-2; D is perhaps TRBD1 (5 bases). This chain's CDR3 is CAISQGTSYGYTF. In DNA, the CDR3 is TGTGCCATCAGTCAGGGTACATCCTATGGCTACACCTTC.